The TCR beta chain under discussion was sequenced for a study of blood T cell repertoires in COVID-19. Across the study: Specimens from acute and convalescent COVID-19 originated in the United States, Italy and Spain. Sample material is recorded as cDNA or gDNA derived from T cells, B-cell-depleted T cells, or PBMCs.

Authors' data handling: Amplified reference gene primers provided the basis for estimating nucleated cell counts. The protocol was immunoSEQ multiplex PCR, while the TCRdb copy is restricted to in-frame clones and leaves out a portion. V and J calls and clone size come straight from that table; D and trimming were deduced from the DNA. The profile covers some 55,000 clones, with roughly 90% appearing a single time and about 3.1% taken by the ten largest. This clone was counted only a few times. This clonotype originated in a human donor in a cohort sampled during active COVID-19. The specimen sequenced was peripheral blood.

CDR3 in DNA: TGTGCCAGCAGTCTCCGGACACATTACAATGAGCAGTTCTTC. This translates into CASSLRTHYNEQFF. The V gene is TRBV11-2, the J gene TRBJ2-1; D may be TRBD1 (5 bases). CDR1 and CDR2 (germline): SGHAT, FQNNGV. This CDR3 contains 14 residues. Trimming took 6 bases from V and 4 from J, leaving 13 bases between them.